This T cell receptor beta chain was captured in a study of CD8+ T cells in alopecia areata. Sample treatment: oral pan-JAK inhibitor, 5-10 mg twice daily. V dropped 2 bases and J dropped 8; count of bases not matched to a gene: 10. The CDR3 consists of 16 residues. Germline V gene lookup returns CDR1 SGDLS and CDR2 YYNGEE. Extraction and reverse transcription of RNA yielded cDNA as the sequencing template. Produced via immunoSEQ multiplex PCR; TCRdb's table is partial and in-frame only. The sample holds about 180,000 clones, around 58% seen once. Regarding this clone: The antigen remains unidentified.

The study's findings and limits: Among the top 100, expanded CD8+ clones were significantly decreased by tofacitinib, as was scalp clonality.

The sample in question was CD4+ T cells sorted from blood, obtained between weeks 55 and 65, from a patient treated with tofacitinib. The rearrangement links TRBV9 to TRBJ1-6; 7 positions agree with TRBD1. This TCR derives from a human donor with alopecia areata. DNA for the CDR3: TGTGCCAGCAGCGTCTCACCGAGGCAGGGGGATTCACCCCTCCACTTT. Translated, it gives CASSVSPRQGDSPLHF.